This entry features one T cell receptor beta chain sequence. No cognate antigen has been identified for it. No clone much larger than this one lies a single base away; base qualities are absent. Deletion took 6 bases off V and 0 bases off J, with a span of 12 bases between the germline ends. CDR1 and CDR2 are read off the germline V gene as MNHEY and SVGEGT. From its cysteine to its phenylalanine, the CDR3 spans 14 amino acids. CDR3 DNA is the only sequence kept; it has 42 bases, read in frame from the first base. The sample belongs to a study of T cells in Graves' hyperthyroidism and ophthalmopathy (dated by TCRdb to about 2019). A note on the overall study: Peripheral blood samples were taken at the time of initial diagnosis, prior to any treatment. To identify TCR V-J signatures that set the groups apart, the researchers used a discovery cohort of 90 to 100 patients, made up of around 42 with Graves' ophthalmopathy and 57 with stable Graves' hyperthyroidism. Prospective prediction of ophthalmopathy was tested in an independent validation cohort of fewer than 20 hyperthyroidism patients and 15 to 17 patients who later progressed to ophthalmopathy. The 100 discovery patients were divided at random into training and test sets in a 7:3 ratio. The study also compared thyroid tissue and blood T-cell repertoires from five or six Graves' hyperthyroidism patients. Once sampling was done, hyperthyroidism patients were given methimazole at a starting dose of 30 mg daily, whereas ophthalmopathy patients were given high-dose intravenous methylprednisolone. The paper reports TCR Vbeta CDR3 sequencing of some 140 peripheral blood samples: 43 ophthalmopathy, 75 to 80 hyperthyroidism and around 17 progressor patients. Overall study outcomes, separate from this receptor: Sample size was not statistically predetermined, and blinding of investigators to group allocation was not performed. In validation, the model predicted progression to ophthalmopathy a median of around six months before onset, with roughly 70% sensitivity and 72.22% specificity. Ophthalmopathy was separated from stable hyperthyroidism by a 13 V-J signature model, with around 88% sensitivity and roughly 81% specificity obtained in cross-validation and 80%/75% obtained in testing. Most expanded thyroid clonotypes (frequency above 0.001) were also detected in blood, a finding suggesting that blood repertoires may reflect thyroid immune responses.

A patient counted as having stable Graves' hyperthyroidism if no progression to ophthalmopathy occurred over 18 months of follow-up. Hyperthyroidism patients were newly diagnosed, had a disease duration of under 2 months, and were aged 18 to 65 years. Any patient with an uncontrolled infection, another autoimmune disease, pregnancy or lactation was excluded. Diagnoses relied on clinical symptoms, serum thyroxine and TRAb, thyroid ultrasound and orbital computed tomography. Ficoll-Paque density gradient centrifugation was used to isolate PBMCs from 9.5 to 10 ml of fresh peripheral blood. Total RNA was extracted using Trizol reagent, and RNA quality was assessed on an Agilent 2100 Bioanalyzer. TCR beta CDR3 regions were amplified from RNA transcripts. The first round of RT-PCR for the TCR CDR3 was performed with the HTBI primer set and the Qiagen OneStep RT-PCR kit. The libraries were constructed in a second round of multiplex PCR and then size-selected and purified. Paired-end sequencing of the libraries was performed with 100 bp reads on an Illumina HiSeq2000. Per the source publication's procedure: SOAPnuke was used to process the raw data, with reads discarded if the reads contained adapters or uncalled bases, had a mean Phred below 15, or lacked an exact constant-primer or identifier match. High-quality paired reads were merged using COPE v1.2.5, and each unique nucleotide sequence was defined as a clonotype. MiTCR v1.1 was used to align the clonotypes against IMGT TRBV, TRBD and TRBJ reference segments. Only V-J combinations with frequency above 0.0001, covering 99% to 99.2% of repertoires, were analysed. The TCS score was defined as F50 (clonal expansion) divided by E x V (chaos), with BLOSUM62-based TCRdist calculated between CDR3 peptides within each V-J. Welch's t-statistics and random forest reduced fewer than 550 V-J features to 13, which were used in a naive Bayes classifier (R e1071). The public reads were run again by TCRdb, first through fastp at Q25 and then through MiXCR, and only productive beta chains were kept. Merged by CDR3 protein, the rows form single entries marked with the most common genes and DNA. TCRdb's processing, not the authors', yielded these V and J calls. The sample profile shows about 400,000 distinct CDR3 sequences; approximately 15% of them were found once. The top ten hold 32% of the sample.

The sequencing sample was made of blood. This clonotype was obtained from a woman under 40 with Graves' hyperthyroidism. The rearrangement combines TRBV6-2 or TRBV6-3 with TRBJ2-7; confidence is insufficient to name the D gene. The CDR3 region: CASSFTLASYEQYF. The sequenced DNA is TGTGCCAGCAGCTTCACTTTGGCCTCCTACGAGCAGTACTTC.